Listed here are 25 T cell receptor beta chains from one sample, sequenced in a study of cytomegalovirus exposure and HLA in healthy donors. The PCR used 60 Vbeta and 13 Jbeta primers. Assay used: immunoSEQ multiplex PCR; TCRdb lists only in-frame clones, some missing. The sample has about 170,000 clones; around 77% are singletons. Input material: PBMCs. These receptors originate from a woman aged 25 to 39 in good health and CMV-seropositive.

Only one count was recorded for this clone. One end of the junction does not line up with germline, which may come from a read error. The CDR3 coding sequence is TGTTCCAGCAGCCCTCGACAGGGGTGGGTGAACACTGAAGCTTTCTTT. Amino acids: CSSSPRQGWVNTEAFF. This chain uses TRBV7-9 with TRBJ1-1; the match to TRBD1 covers 8 bases. The CDR3 has 16 residues. Germline lookup yields CDR1 SEHNR and CDR2 FQNEAQ (reference sequence).

The J gene is TRBJ2-1, the V gene TRBV6-5; the D is unclear. Deletions cut 0 bases from V and 4 bases from J, with 7 bases between. Germline V gives CDR1 MNHEY, CDR2 SVGAGI. CDR3 length: 14 residues. This chain's CDR3 is CASSYSLQYNEQFF. The DNA for the CDR3 is TGTGCCAGCAGTTACTCTTTGCAGTACAATGAGCAGTTCTTC.

The chain employs TRBV9 and TRBJ1-5; D uncertain. Germline assignment: CDR1 SGDLS and CDR2 YYNGEE. The CDR3 has 15 residues. The V gene lost 0 bases and the J gene lost 2 bases, with 9 bases spanning the gap. The DNA for the CDR3 is TGTGCCAGCAGCGTAGCAGGTGTGGGCAATCAGCCCCAGCATTTT. It is translated as CASSVAGVGNQPQHF.

This chain links TRBV19 with TRBJ2-7; 11 positions match TRBD1. Germline V CDR1 and CDR2: LNHDA, SQIVND (reference sequence). The V and J ends lost 7 bases and 1 base, in that order; junction bases with no gene match: 6. The CDR3 totals 15 residues. The DNA of the CDR3 is TGTGCCAGTAAAGCGGGACAGGGGGTGTCCTACGAGCAGTACTTC. Protein sequence: CASKAGQGVSYEQYF.

This rearrangement joins TRBV19 to TRBJ2-6, with D possibly TRBD2 on 7 matching bases. The V and J ends lost 3 bases and 1 base respectively, with 13 bases between them. The CDR3 loop spans 17 amino acids. Looked up from germline, CDR1 is LNHDA and CDR2 is SQIVND (reference sequence). The CDR3 nucleotides are TGTGCCAGTAGTATCGGTGGGGGGGCGTCTGGGGCCAACGTCCTGACTTTC. Amino acid sequence: CASSIGGGASGANVLTF. Full variable domain (outside the CDR3, taken from reference TRBV19 and TRBJ2-6): DGGITQSPKYLFRKEGQNVTLSCEQNLNHDAMYWYRQDPGQGLRLIYYSQIVNDFQKGDIAEGYSVSREKKESFPLTVTSAQKNPTAFYLCASSIGGGASGANVLTFGAGSRLTVL.

The chain uses TRBV19 and TRBJ2-5; D is ambiguous. Trimming removed 3 bases from V and 1 base from J, with 9 bases in between. Germline values: CDR1 LNHDA, CDR2 SQIVND (reference sequence). CDR3 length: 14 residues. The CDR3 DNA sequence: TGTGCCAGTAGTATTGATCCGGTCCAAGAGACCCAGTACTTC. Amino acid sequence: CASSIDPVQETQYF.

The rearrangement links TRBV15 to TRBJ2-7, with 7 bases matching TRBD1. The CDR3 covers 14 residues. The V segment lost 5 bases and the J segment 2 bases; nucleotides outside the gene matches: 6. The germline V gene encodes CDR1 LNHNV and CDR2 YYDKDF (reference sequence). The CDR3: CATSPTGTAYEQYF. CDR3 coding DNA: TGTGCCACCAGCCCAACCGGGACAGCCTACGAGCAGTACTTC.

The CDR3 DNA sequence: TGTGCCAGCAGCTTAGCGGGGACAGGGAATGGCTACACCTTC. This gives the protein CASSLAGTGNGYTF. The chain employs TRBV7-9 and TRBJ1-2; 9 nucleotides agree with TRBD1. V shed 0 bases, J shed 6 bases, and the junction held 2 bases outside the gene matches. The germline V gene has CDR1 SEHNR and CDR2 FQNEAQ (reference sequence). This CDR3 spans 14 amino acids.

The chain employs TRBV27 and TRBJ2-1; 10 nucleotides line up with TRBD1. CDR1 and CDR2 (germline): MNHEY, SMNVEV (reference sequence). This CDR3 region has 14 residues. The ends lost 1 base at V and 6 bases at J; junction bases unmatched: 0. The CDR3 DNA reads as TGTGCCAGCAGTTTATGGACAGGGGGCAATGAGCAGTTCTTC. This gives the protein CASSLWTGGNEQFF.

The J gene is TRBJ1-4, the V gene TRBV6-1; D is possibly TRBD1 (5 bases). CDR1 is MNHNS, CDR2 SASEGT, per germline. The CDR3 has 15 amino acids. V was pared by 7 bases and J by 3 bases, with 15 bases between. DNA of the CDR3: TGTGCCAGCACCAGGGAAAACCGTGCTAATGAAAAACTGTTTTTT. Residues: CASTRENRANEKLFF.

This chain uses TRBV9 with TRBJ2-1; TRBD2 agrees at 8 bases. Germline V gene sequence: CDR1 SGDLS, CDR2 YYNGEE. The length of the CDR3 is 16 residues. J lost 4 bases, V lost 2 bases, and 8 bases had no gene match. The CDR3 here is CASSVLSTSEYNEQFF. CDR3 nucleotides: TGTGCCAGCAGCGTTCTGTCGACTAGCGAGTACAATGAGCAGTTCTTC. The full variable domain, completed using reference TRBV9 and TRBJ2-1, is DSGVTQTPKHLITATGQRVTLRCSPRSGDLSVYWYQQSLDQGLQFLIQYYNGEERAKGNILERFSAQQFPDLHSELNLSSLELGDSALYFCASSVLSTSEYNEQFFGPGTRLTVL.

Only one count was recorded for this clone. The chain combines TRBV6-5 with TRBJ2-1, with 12 positions matching TRBD2. V shed 4 bases and J 7 bases; nucleotides not matched to a gene: 5. This CDR3 is built from 15 residues. Germline V gives CDR1 MNHEY, CDR2 SVGAGI. The CDR3 DNA is TGTGCCAGCAGTTCGACTAGCGGGAGAGGGAATGAGCAGTTCTTC. As protein: CASSSTSGRGNEQFF.

The V and J genes are TRBV7-7 and TRBJ2-1; 15 bases are a match to TRBD2. This CDR3 contains 16 residues. J gave up 7 bases and V 5 bases, and 6 bases lay outside the gene matches. CDR1 and CDR2 from the germline V gene are SSHAT and FNYEAQ (reference sequence). Here the CDR3 DNA reads TGTGCCAGCAGCCAGGGACTAGCGGGAGGAGGGAATGAGCAGTTCTTC. Translating gives CASSQGLAGGGNEQFF.

V is TRBV11-2 and J is TRBJ2-7; D might be TRBD2 (6 bases). The CDR3 has 14 residues. Germline V gene lookup returns CDR1 SGHAT and CDR2 FQNNGV. Deletions cut 2 bases from V and 2 bases from J, with 10 bases between. The CDR3 nucleotides are TGTGCCAGCAGCTTAACTAGCACAACCTACGAGCAGTACTTC. Its translation is CASSLTSTTYEQYF.

The chain uses TRBV7-8 and TRBJ2-1; D possibly corresponds to TRBD2 (6 bases). Trimming left V 5 bases short and J 1 base short, with 12 bases between. Germline V lookup: CDR1 SGHVS, CDR2 FQNEAQ. This CDR3 has 15 amino acids. The CDR3 sequence: CASSPRLVSYNEQFF. CDR3 bases: TGTGCCAGCAGCCCGCGACTAGTTTCCTACAATGAGCAGTTCTTC.

This clone was observed a few times. This chain uses TRBV7-9 with TRBJ1-1; D is unclear. The CDR3 length is 16 residues. Germline CDR1 is SEHNR and CDR2 is FQNEAQ (reference sequence). Trimming pared 1 base from V and 1 base from J, leaving 13 bases between. The DNA of the CDR3 is TGTGCCAGCAGCTTAGGACTTGAGGCGGGGAACACTGAAGCTTTCTTT. Its translation: CASSLGLEAGNTEAFF. The full variable domain, its missing parts supplied by reference TRBV7-9 and TRBJ1-1, is DTGVSQNPRHKITKRGQNVTFRCDPISEHNRLYWYRQTLGQGPEFLTYFQNEAQLEKSRLLSDRFSAERPKGSFSTLEIQRTEQGDSAMYLCASSLGLEAGNTEAFFGQGTRLTVV.

This clone appeared a few times. The chain is built from TRBV5-1 and TRBJ2-7; TRBD1 aligns across 8 bases. The CDR3 has 14 amino acids. The germline V gene encodes CDR1 SGHRS and CDR2 YFSETQ. V lost 4 bases and J lost 5; bases outside the gene matches: 8. The CDR3 sequence is CASSGWTGSDEQYF. The CDR3 region has the DNA TGCGCCAGCAGCGGGTGGACAGGGTCCGACGAGCAGTACTTC.

This clone was counted between two and nine times. The rearrangement links TRBV5-6 to TRBJ2-2; no clear D. The CDR3 has 12 residues. Per the germline V gene, CDR1 is SGHDT and CDR2 is YYEEEE. The V and J ends lost 2 bases and 7 bases respectively, with 6 bases between them. DNA for the CDR3: TGTGCCAGCAGCTTCGTGAGCGGGGAGCTGTTTTTT. It translates to CASSFVSGELFF.

The rearrangement joins TRBV4-3 to TRBJ2-7; tentative D call: TRBD2 (6 bases). Deletions cut 0 bases from V and 5 bases from J, with 23 bases between. Germline assignment: CDR1 LGHNA and CDR2 YSLEER. This CDR3 is built from 18 residues. CDR3 sequence: CASSQDLRPASENHEQYF. In DNA, the CDR3 is TGCGCCAGCAGCCAAGATCTTCGGCCGGCTAGCGAGAACCACGAGCAGTACTTC.

The chain couples TRBV5-6 to TRBJ2-3; 7 bases are shared with TRBD2. With V trimmed by 4 bases and J by 4 bases, 9 bases remained unmatched. Germline assignment: CDR1 SGHDT and CDR2 YYEEEE. The CDR3 spans 15 residues. This chain's CDR3 is CASSIGTRGADTQYF. CDR3 sequence (DNA): TGTGCCAGCAGCATAGGTACCCGGGGGGCAGATACGCAGTATTTT.

The rearrangement uses TRBV10-1 and TRBJ1-4; D is ambiguous. Germline V gene lookup returns CDR1 WNHNN and CDR2 SYGVQD (reference sequence). V gave up 4 bases and J gave up 8 bases, with 14 bases separating them. The CDR3 totals 14 residues. CDR3 region: CASSAGGIEEKLFF. Here the CDR3 DNA reads TGCGCCAGCAGTGCAGGAGGAATCGAGGAAAAACTGTTTTTT.

In this sample, this clone turned up many times. The chain has TRBV7-2 and TRBJ2-7; no reliable D call. V shed 1 base and J shed 6 bases, with 16 bases lying between them. The CDR3 spans 15 residues. Germline assignment: CDR1 SGHTA and CDR2 FQGNSA. The CDR3 loop is CASSLGFAELGEQYF. The CDR3 nucleotides read TGTGCCAGCAGCTTAGGTTTTGCGGAGCTGGGCGAGCAGTACTTC.

CDR3 bases: TGTGCCAGCAAGGCAGGGGGGAATTCACCCCTCCACTTT. This translates into CASKAGGNSPLHF. V gene TRBV6-6 combines with J gene TRBJ1-6; TRBD1 agrees at 7 bases. V lost 7 bases, J lost 7 bases, and 4 bases stayed unmatched. CDR3 size: 13 residues. CDR1 and CDR2 (germline): MNHNY, SVGAGI (reference sequence).

The V and J genes are TRBV7-9 and TRBJ1-4; TRBD1 agrees at 12 bases. Germline CDR1 SEHNR, CDR2 FQNEAQ (reference sequence). The CDR3 has 19 residues. V was pared by 5 bases and J by 2 bases, with 12 bases of the junction left unmatched. CDR3 amino acids: CASSPYTGTGGGTNEKLFF. The CDR3 DNA follows: TGTGCCAGCAGCCCATATACCGGGACAGGGGGCGGGACTAATGAAAAACTGTTTTTT. Complete variable domain (other parts from reference TRBV7-9 and TRBJ1-4): DTGVSQNPRHKITKRGQNVTFRCDPISEHNRLYWYRQTLGQGPEFLTYFQNEAQLEKSRLLSDRFSAERPKGSFSTLEIQRTEQGDSAMYLCASSPYTGTGGGTNEKLFFGSGTQLSVL.

The genes are TRBV7-2 and TRBJ2-1, with D tentatively TRBD1 (5 bases). V gave up 5 bases and J gave up 5 bases, with 16 bases separating them. Germline V gene sequence: CDR1 SGHTA, CDR2 FQGNSA. This CDR3 has 15 residues. The CDR3 here is CASSPDSASNNEQFF. CDR3 in DNA: TGTGCCAGCAGCCCTGACAGCGCCTCAAACAATGAGCAGTTCTTC.